These T cell receptor beta chains were read from a single sample in a study of blood T cell repertoires in COVID-19. Libraries were prepared by immunoSEQ multiplex PCR; TCRdb keeps only in-frame clonotypes and omits some of them. The sample contains around 190,000 clones, roughly 80% of which appear only once. The specimen was peripheral blood. These receptors all come from a woman aged 40 to 49 with COVID-19, enrolled during active disease. Each CDR3 is given without its conserved first and last residue.

cdr3_aa: ASSSGLAGYEQY
j_call: TRBJ2-7
v_call: TRBV6-5

cdr3_aa: ASSSEGVKPETQY
j_call: TRBJ2-5
v_call: TRBV5-4

cdr3_aa: SVEEGAKANTGELF
j_call: TRBJ2-2
v_call: TRBV29-1

cdr3_aa: ASSYPASGRSYNEQF
j_call: TRBJ2-1
v_call: TRBV6-2/TRBV6-3

cdr3_aa: ASSSRTGGRVTEAF
j_call: TRBJ1-1
v_call: TRBV5-1

cdr3_aa: VHRGASGKGSTDTQY
j_call: TRBJ2-3
v_call: TRBV7-5

cdr3_aa: ATTGSLGATQY
j_call: TRBJ2-3
v_call: TRBV3-1/TRBV3-2

cdr3_aa: ASSQVLLKGYT
j_call: TRBJ1-2
v_call: TRBV3-1/TRBV3-2

cdr3_aa: ASSVTLQGYGNTIY
j_call: TRBJ1-3
v_call: TRBV9

cdr3_aa: ASGFSTGTADQPQH
j_call: TRBJ1-5
v_call: TRBV12-5

cdr3_aa: ASSRGTGEETQY
j_call: TRBJ2-5
v_call: TRBV11-1

cdr3_aa: ASSLMTSYEQY
j_call: TRBJ2-7
v_call: TRBV12-3/TRBV12-4

cdr3_aa: AWRENSNQPQH
j_call: TRBJ1-5
v_call: TRBV30

cdr3_aa: AISAASGGVYNEQF
j_call: TRBJ2-1
v_call: TRBV10-3

cdr3_aa: ASSQEPNLGNSPLH
j_call: TRBJ1-6
v_call: TRBV4-1

cdr3_aa: ASSQPRQGIGYGYT
j_call: TRBJ1-2
v_call: TRBV4-1

cdr3_aa: AISETGGDTEAF
j_call: TRBJ1-1
v_call: TRBV10-3

cdr3_aa: ASSQEGGTWQKYNQPQH
j_call: TRBJ1-5
v_call: TRBV4-1

cdr3_aa: ASSLGQGPETQY
j_call: TRBJ2-5
v_call: TRBV7-7

cdr3_aa: ASSPGTDRYEQY
j_call: TRBJ2-7
v_call: TRBV4-3

cdr3_aa: ASSYDPGENTEAF
j_call: TRBJ1-1
v_call: TRBV6-5

cdr3_aa: ASRHITGNNSPLH
j_call: TRBJ1-6
v_call: TRBV6-5

cdr3_aa: ASSLAQFAESSYNEQF
j_call: TRBJ2-1
v_call: TRBV7-9

cdr3_aa: AWSSSGSYNEQF
j_call: TRBJ2-1
v_call: TRBV30

cdr3_aa: ASSHSLGTGELF
j_call: TRBJ2-2
v_call: TRBV3-1/TRBV3-2

cdr3_aa: ASSFALAGEDTGELF
j_call: TRBJ2-2
v_call: TRBV5-5

cdr3_aa: ASSLPGPTSSYEQY
j_call: TRBJ2-7
v_call: TRBV5-6

cdr3_aa: ASSELASGADTQY
j_call: TRBJ2-3
v_call: TRBV10-1

cdr3_aa: ASSIQGDRYPQEAF
j_call: TRBJ1-1
v_call: TRBV19

cdr3_aa: ASSEAGGNYGYT
j_call: TRBJ1-2
v_call: TRBV2

cdr3_aa: SVNTGTGDYGYT
j_call: TRBJ1-2
v_call: TRBV29-1

cdr3_aa: ASSDRRADTQY
j_call: TRBJ2-3
v_call: TRBV9

cdr3_aa: ASSWALGGRKILGTEAF
j_call: TRBJ1-1
v_call: TRBV11-2

cdr3_aa: ASSFPKPEQGVREKLF
j_call: TRBJ1-4
v_call: TRBV27

cdr3_aa: ASSAGSTDTQY
j_call: TRBJ2-3
v_call: TRBV5-1

cdr3_aa: ASSEAPVSEQY
j_call: TRBJ2-7
v_call: TRBV6-1

cdr3_aa: AWSVSSLTGTGTH
j_call: TRBJ2-7
v_call: TRBV30

cdr3_aa: ASTPRANFYEQY
j_call: TRBJ2-7
v_call: TRBV19

cdr3_aa: ASSLLYSFNYGYT
j_call: TRBJ1-2
v_call: TRBV5-5

cdr3_aa: ASSVGGGSYGYT
j_call: TRBJ1-2
v_call: TRBV9

cdr3_aa: ASSGSGGQTEAF
j_call: TRBJ1-1
v_call: TRBV5-1

cdr3_aa: ASSSRGALYNEQF
j_call: TRBJ2-1
v_call: TRBV5-4

cdr3_aa: ASSHPGLVTYNEQF
j_call: TRBJ2-1
v_call: TRBV4-2

cdr3_aa: ASRPLTGNTEAF
j_call: TRBJ1-1
v_call: TRBV6-6

cdr3_aa: ASSSGGPSQETQY
j_call: TRBJ2-5
v_call: TRBV11-3

cdr3_aa: ASSLTSASDTQY
j_call: TRBJ2-3
v_call: TRBV5-4

cdr3_aa: ASSIDPGTASNYGYT
j_call: TRBJ1-2
v_call: TRBV19

cdr3_aa: ASEAVETQY
j_call: TRBJ2-5
v_call: TRBV2

cdr3_aa: ASSMSPLAPYEQY
j_call: TRBJ2-7
v_call: TRBV5-1

cdr3_aa: ASRNQQGGEQY
j_call: TRBJ2-7
v_call: TRBV12-3/TRBV12-4

cdr3_aa: ASSFTGNQPQH
j_call: TRBJ1-5
v_call: TRBV5-6

cdr3_aa: ASSLDRVSGQPQH
j_call: TRBJ1-5
v_call: TRBV7-2

cdr3_aa: ASRGQGGYGYT
j_call: TRBJ1-2
v_call: TRBV6-4

cdr3_aa: SVGAGSGPQH
j_call: TRBJ1-5
v_call: TRBV29-1

cdr3_aa: ASTQEEHPYEQY
j_call: TRBJ2-7
v_call: TRBV5-1

cdr3_aa: ASSFRHGASGNNEQF
j_call: TRBJ2-1
v_call: TRBV11-3

cdr3_aa: ASSPLGGGLNEQF
j_call: TRBJ2-1
v_call: TRBV7-2

cdr3_aa: ASSSFDRENSPLH
j_call: TRBJ1-6
v_call: TRBV5-4

cdr3_aa: ASSLETGKTDTQY
j_call: TRBJ2-3
v_call: TRBV5-1

cdr3_aa: ASSLGWVAGEDTQY
j_call: TRBJ2-3
v_call: TRBV7-2